This is a list of T cell receptor beta chains from one sample in a study of blood T cell repertoires in COVID-19. Libraries were prepared by immunoSEQ multiplex PCR; TCRdb keeps only in-frame clonotypes and omits some of them. The repertoire holds about 100,000 clones, with 80% as singletons. Input material: peripheral blood. The receptor source for this set is a man between 65 and 80 years old with active or convalescent COVID-19. Each CDR3 is given with its conserved first and last residue. D genes are given only for firm matches. Clone size is given for some rows only: seen once, a few or many times, or a class if the clone is expanded.

size	D	V	J	CDR3	DNA
NA	NA	TRBV23-1	TRBJ2-1	CASSFNRYDEQFF	TGCGCCAGCAGTTTCAATCGGTACGATGAGCAGTTCTTC
NA	NA	TRBV6-1	TRBJ1-1	CASSSLARGAFF	TGTGCCAGCAGTTCCCTCGCCCGAGGAGCTTTCTTT
NA	NA	TRBV12-3/TRBV12-4	TRBJ2-3	CASNRQTLDTQYF	TGTGCCAGCAACAGACAGACGCTAGATACGCAGTATTTT
few	NA	TRBV18	TRBJ1-5	CASSPFSSNSNQPQHF	TGTGCCAGCTCACCGTTTAGCAGCAATAGCAATCAGCCCCAGCATTTT
NA	NA	TRBV24-1	TRBJ2-1	CATSGGLTTGQFF	TGTGCCACCAGTGGCGGACTAACCACGGGGCAGTTCTTC
NA	TRBD2	TRBV19	TRBJ2-5	CASSPTGGQETQYF	TGTGCCAGTAGCCCAACGGGAGGGCAAGAGACCCAGTACTTC
NA	NA	TRBV18	TRBJ1-3	CASSPNPGQLGNTIYF	TGTGCCAGCTCACCAAACCCCGGACAGCTAGGAAACACCATATATTTT
NA	NA	TRBV21-1	TRBJ2-7	CAIRLAVDEQYF	TGTGCCATTCGACTAGCCGTCGACGAGCAGTACTTC
NA	TRBD1	TRBV9	TRBJ1-1	CASTSGTGGWDTEAFF	TGTGCCAGCACCAGCGGGACAGGGGGCTGGGACACTGAAGCTTTCTTT
NA	TRBD2	TRBV7-9	TRBJ2-5	CASSLDSGRIETQYF	TGTGCCAGCAGCTTAGACTCCGGGAGGATAGAGACCCAGTACTTC
few	NA	TRBV11-1	TRBJ1-2	CASSSETGSNYGYTF	TGTGCCAGCAGCTCCGAAACAGGCTCTAACTATGGCTACACCTTC
NA	NA	TRBV30	TRBJ2-1	CAWGPRDNPYNEQFF	TGTGCCTGGGGGCCCCGGGACAACCCCTACAATGAGCAGTTCTTC
NA	TRBD1	TRBV7-2	TRBJ2-2	CASSSKQGRNTGELFF	TGTGCCAGCAGCTCCAAACAGGGGAGAAACACCGGGGAGCTGTTTTTT
NA	TRBD1	TRBV5-1	TRBJ1-4	CASRTGTANEKLFF	TGCGCCAGCAGGACCGGGACAGCTAATGAAAAACTGTTTTTT
NA	NA	TRBV19	TRBJ2-1	CASSKTGFSYNEQFF	TGTGCCAGTAGTAAAACAGGGTTTTCGTACAATGAGCAGTTCTTC
NA	TRBD1	TRBV28	TRBJ1-2	CASSFLGTGEYGYTF	TGTGCCAGCAGTTTCCTTGGGACAGGTGAATATGGCTACACCTTC
NA	NA	TRBV19	TRBJ1-2	CASSIGPLQDGYTF	TGTGCCAGTAGTATAGGGCCCCTACAGGATGGCTACACCTTC
NA	TRBD1	TRBV5-1	TRBJ1-3	CASSWDSLGAGNTIYF	TGCGCCAGCAGCTGGGACAGTTTAGGGGCTGGAAACACCATATATTTT
NA	NA	TRBV20-1	TRBJ1-1	CSASDKLNTEAFF	TGCAGTGCTAGTGATAAGCTGAACACTGAAGCTTTCTTT
once	NA	TRBV6-1	TRBJ2-5	CASIRSGEETQYF	TGTGCCAGCATTCGGTCGGGGGAAGAGACCCAGTACTTC
once	TRBD1	TRBV7-9	TRBJ1-5	CASSSTQGNQPQHF	TGTGCCAGCAGCTCTACACAGGGGAATCAGCCCCAGCATTTT
NA	TRBD2	TRBV6-5	TRBJ2-5	CASSYSALAGVETQYF	TGTGCCAGCAGTTACTCAGCCCTAGCGGGAGTCGAGACCCAGTACTTC
NA	TRBD1	TRBV4-2	TRBJ1-6	CASSQETVKGAGNSPLHF	TGTGCCAGCAGCCAAGAAACTGTAAAGGGGGCTGGGAATTCACCCCTCCACTTT
NA	NA	TRBV7-9	TRBJ1-3	CASSLGTDPGNTIYF	TGTGCCAGCAGCTTGGGGACTGACCCTGGAAACACCATATATTTT
NA	NA	TRBV9	TRBJ2-1	CASSVGLNEQFF	TGTGCCAGCAGCGTTGGACTTAATGAGCAGTTCTTC
NA	TRBD1	TRBV7-2	TRBJ1-1	CASKVGQSNTEAFF	TGTGCCAGCAAGGTGGGACAGTCGAACACTGAAGCTTTCTTT
NA	NA	TRBV24-1	TRBJ1-4	CATSAPLGAGEKLFF	TGTGCCACCAGTGCCCCATTGGGGGCGGGTGAAAAACTGTTTTTT
few	TRBD1	TRBV7-2	TRBJ2-2	CASTGYRGTGDTGELFF	TGTGCCAGCACCGGATACCGAGGGACAGGGGACACCGGGGAGCTGTTTTTT
NA	NA	TRBV10-3	TRBJ2-7	CAISDRGVYEQYF	TGTGCCATCAGTGACAGGGGGGTCTACGAGCAGTACTTC
NA	NA	TRBV5-6	TRBJ1-6	CASSPPGGSSSPLHF	TGTGCCAGCAGCCCCCCCGGGGGGTCGAGTTCACCCCTCCACTTT
NA	TRBD2	TRBV30	TRBJ2-5	CAWSSLAGKETQYF	TGTGCCTGGAGTAGTCTAGCGGGGAAGGAGACCCAGTACTTC
few	TRBD1	TRBV11-2	TRBJ1-6	CASTEQGGNSPLHF	TGTGCCAGCACCGAACAGGGGGGCAATTCACCCCTCCACTTT
NA	NA	TRBV14	TRBJ2-1	CASSQQRHGQFF	TGTGCCAGCAGCCAACAAAGACATGGGCAGTTCTTC
few	TRBD2	TRBV7-3	TRBJ2-7	CASSALGTSDEQYF	TGTGCCAGCAGCGCCTTAGGGACTAGCGACGAGCAGTACTTC
NA	NA	TRBV6-2/TRBV6-3	TRBJ2-7	CASSYGLSSYEQYF	TGTGCCAGCAGTTACGGGCTCTCCTCCTACGAGCAGTACTTC
few	NA	TRBV7-3	TRBJ1-2	CASSLSGVDGYTF	TGTGCCAGCAGCCTCTCAGGGGTGGATGGCTACACCTTC
NA	NA	TRBV30	TRBJ2-7	CAWSPGPRGHEQYF	TGTGCCTGGAGCCCAGGGCCCAGGGGCCACGAGCAGTACTTC
NA	TRBD2	TRBV5-8	TRBJ2-5	CASSLTSGSKETQYF	TGTGCCAGCAGCCTGACTAGCGGGAGTAAAGAGACCCAGTACTTC
few	TRBD1	TRBV11-2	TRBJ1-4	CASSLGGQEKGEKLFF	TGTGCCAGCAGCTTAGGTGGACAGGAAAAGGGGGAAAAACTGTTTTTT
NA	NA	TRBV30	TRBJ2-5	CAWSVRGFQETQYF	TGTGCCTGGAGTGTACGGGGATTCCAAGAGACCCAGTACTTC
NA	NA	TRBV4-1	TRBJ2-3	CASSQVSDTQYF	TGCGCCAGCAGCCAAGTCTCAGATACGCAGTATTTT
NA	NA	TRBV28	TRBJ1-4	CASSLSLGRGRGEKLFF	TGTGCCAGCAGTTTAAGTTTGGGGAGGGGACGGGGAGAAAAACTGTTTTTT
once	TRBD1	TRBV19	TRBJ2-7	CASSSGTGGEEQYF	TGTGCCAGTAGCTCCGGGACAGGGGGCGAAGAGCAGTACTTC
once	TRBD1	TRBV29-1	TRBJ2-7	CSVLQGPERSYEQYF	TGCAGCGTGTTACAGGGGCCAGAACGCTCCTACGAGCAGTACTTC
NA	NA	TRBV24-1	TRBJ2-7	CAFLPQGYEQYF	TGTGCCTTCCTCCCCCAGGGCTACGAGCAGTACTTC
NA	NA	TRBV24-1	TRBJ2-2	CATSIGSGELFF	TGTGCCACCAGTATCGGGTCCGGGGAGCTGTTTTTT